This T cell receptor beta chain is drawn from a study of CD4 and CD8 cells across lung adenocarcinoma regions. Samples came from patients with localized non-small cell lung adenocarcinoma. This clonotype was observed a single time. TCRdb re-called the PCR reads through MiXCR, storing one row per CDR3 protein. The table includes some 6,500 distinct CDR3 sequences, about 51% detected once. This receptor was identified in a female donor with lung adenocarcinoma. The CD4 and CD8 labels of this study may be unreliable. The material sequenced was CD8+ T cells from the center of a lung tumor.

Here the CDR3 reads CASKSEDLGTEAFF. The CDR3 nucleotides are TGTGCCAGTAAGTCGGAGGATTTGGGGACTGAAGCTTTCTTT. The J gene is TRBJ1-1, the V gene TRBV19; D unclear. Trimming left V 7 bases short and J 5 bases short, with 17 bases between. Per the germline V gene, CDR1 is LNHDA and CDR2 is SQIVND (reference sequence). The CDR3 has 14 residues.